One sample yielded the 22 T cell receptor beta chains listed below, sequenced in a study of beta chain features in type 1 diabetes. Notes on the study in general: Moderate but significant shortening of TCRB CDR3s was recorded in all four CD4+ subsets from Type 1 diabetes patients.

What was sequenced were expressed TCRB transcripts, since all of the isolated RNA had been reverse transcribed. The protocol was immunoSEQ multiplex PCR, while the TCRdb copy is restricted to in-frame clones and leaves out a portion. Seen here are around 130,000 clones, around 10% observed once, and the top ten hold approximately 0.7%. Antigen specificity for these receptors is unknown. The sample was central memory CD4+ T cells from blood. The receptors were sampled from a man younger than 45 with type 1 diabetes.

With respect to this clone: Just one base apart from a much larger clone, this may be a read error. The chain links TRBV5-6 to TRBJ2-7; 8 positions agree with TRBD1. The CDR3 length is 14 residues. Per the germline V gene, CDR1 is SGHDT and CDR2 is YYEEEE. The V gene end was trimmed by 2 bases and the J gene end by 2 bases; junction bases not matched to a gene: 3. In DNA, the CDR3 is TGTGCCAGCAGCTTAGGACAGGGCCCCTACGAGCAGTACTTC. Translation: CASSLGQGPYEQYF.

With regard to this clone: The germline gene is not matched at one end of the junction; a read error may be the cause. The J gene is TRBJ2-5, the V gene TRBV12-5, with D possibly being TRBD2 (5 bases). CDR3 length equals 13 residues. Germline CDR1 reads LGHNT; CDR2 reads FRNRAP. The CDR3 reads CASGMVGGETQYF. Here the CDR3 DNA reads TGTGCTAGTGGTATGGTGGGCGGGGAGACCCAGTACTTC. Filled out from reference TRBV12-5 and TRBJ2-5, the complete variable domain reads DARVTQTPRHKVTEMGQEVTMRCQPILGHNTVFWYRQTMMQGLELLAYFRNRAPLDDSGMPKDRFSAEMPDATLATLKIQPSEPRDSAVYFCASGMVGGETQYFGPGTRLLVL.

This clone was observed a handful of times. The J gene is TRBJ1-1, the V gene TRBV29-1, with D possibly TRBD1 on 6 matching bases. There are 15 residues in the CDR3. CDR1 is SQVTM and CDR2 is ANQGSEA in the germline V gene. V lost 6 bases and J lost 4, with 21 bases in between. The CDR3 bases are TGCAGCGTGAGGGAAGACGGGACACTACTCACTGAAGCTTTCTTT. Its protein product is CSVREDGTLLTEAFF.

This clone was seen only a few times. This chain uses TRBV29-1 with TRBJ1-1, with a weak D call TRBD1 (6 bases). Deletions cut 5 bases from V and 5 bases from J, with 21 bases between. Germline CDR1 reads SQVTM; CDR2 reads ANQGSEA. CDR3 length: 15 amino acids. This chain's CDR3 is CSVKGSTGWETEAFF. Written as DNA, the CDR3 is TGCAGCGTTAAGGGGTCTACAGGGTGGGAAACTGAAGCTTTCTTT.

J is TRBJ1-5 and V is TRBV30; 7 bases fit TRBD1. Unmatched junction bases numbered 3, after V lost 0 bases and J lost 7 bases. CDR1 GTSNPN and CDR2 SVGIG come from the germline V gene (reference sequence). The CDR3 has 13 residues. CDR3 loop: CAWSVSGGQPQHF. The CDR3 coding sequence is TGTGCCTGGAGTGTATCAGGGGGGCAGCCCCAGCATTTT. Looking up the rest from reference TRBV30 and TRBJ1-5 gives the full variable domain: SQTIHQWPATLVQPVGSPLSLECTVEGTSNPNLYWYRQAAGRGLQLLFYSVGIGQISSEVPQNLSASRPQDRQFILSSKKLLLSDSGFYLCAWSVSGGQPQHFGDGTRLSIL.

This clone was detected a few times. The chain has TRBV18 and TRBJ1-3; D is perhaps TRBD1 (5 bases). V lost 2 bases, J lost 0 bases, and 11 bases lay in between. The CDR3 has 16 amino acids. Germline loops: CDR1 KGHSH, CDR2 LQKENI. In DNA form, the CDR3 reads TGTGCCAGCTCACCAGGACACCCGAGCTCTGGAAACACCATATATTTT. Translation gives CASSPGHPSSGNTIYF. The full variable domain, in which reference TRBV18 and TRBJ1-3 provide the parts outside the CDR3, is NAGVMQNPRHLVRRRGQEARLRCSPMKGHSHVYWYRQLPEEGLKFMVYLQKENIIDESGMPKERFSAEFPKEGPSILRIQQVVRGDSAAYFCASSPGHPSSGNTIYFGEGSWLTVV.

This clone was observed a few times. V gene TRBV11-2 combines with J gene TRBJ1-6; D may be TRBD1 (6 bases). Looked up from germline, CDR1 is SGHAT and CDR2 is FQNNGV. This CDR3 comprises 15 residues. Deletions cut 5 bases from V and 8 bases from J, with 16 bases between. CDR3 in DNA: TGTGCCAGCAGCCAAGAGTACAGGGATGATTCACCCCTCCACTTT. It codes for CASSQEYRDDSPLHF.

The V and J genes are TRBV7-2 and TRBJ1-4; 9 positions agree with TRBD1. The CDR3 runs 14 residues. Looked up from germline, CDR1 is SGHTA and CDR2 is FQGNSA. Trimming removed 5 bases from V and 8 bases from J; junction bases left unmatched: 6. The DNA for the CDR3 is TGTGCCAGCAGCCCCGGACAGGGGTCCGAAAAACTGTTTTTT. This gives the protein CASSPGQGSEKLFF.

The chain carries TRBV7-2 and TRBJ2-5; weak D call: TRBD2 (7 bases). V shed 0 bases and J shed 6 bases, with 17 bases lying between them. This CDR3 is built from 16 residues. Germline CDR1 and CDR2: SGHTA and FQGNSA. This CDR3 reads CASSLAGGRMMQTQYF. DNA for the CDR3: TGTGCCAGCAGCTTAGCGGGGGGGCGAATGATGCAGACCCAGTACTTC. Full variable domain (missing parts from reference TRBV7-2 and TRBJ2-5): GAGVSQSPSNKVTEKGKDVELRCDPISGHTALYWYRQSLGQGLEFLIYFQGNSAPDKSGLPSDRFSAERTGGSVSTLTIQRTQQEDSAVYLCASSLAGGRMMQTQYFGPGTRLLVL.

There are a few counts of this clone. The V gene is TRBV5-4, the J gene TRBJ2-5; 7 bases agree with TRBD1. This CDR3 is 14 amino acids long. CDR1 and CDR2 from the germline V gene are SGHNT and YYREEE (reference sequence). V trimming: 5 bases; J trimming: 0 bases; junction bases outside the gene matches: 4. The CDR3 DNA sequence: TGTGCCAGCAGGATAGACAGGGACCAAGAGACCCAGTACTTC. This sequence encodes CASRIDRDQETQYF. Combining the CDR3 with reference TRBV5-4 and TRBJ2-5 gives the whole variable domain ETGVTQSPTHLIKTRGQQVTLRCSSQSGHNTVSWYQQALGQGPQFIFQYYREEENGRGNFPPRFSGLQFPNYSSELNVNALELDDSALYLCASRIDRDQETQYFGPGTRLLVL.

This rearrangement joins TRBV6-1 to TRBJ1-1; no definite D call. This CDR3 is built from 15 residues. CDR1 is MNHNS and CDR2 is SASEGT in the germline V gene. Deletions cut 4 bases from V and 1 base from J, with 13 bases between. Written as DNA, the CDR3 is TGTGCCAGCAGTGGCCTCAGCGCCGGGAACACTGAAGCTTTCTTT. Translated: CASSGLSAGNTEAFF.

This clone was found a few times. The chain employs TRBV5-5 and TRBJ2-3, with 11 bases that match TRBD2. J was trimmed by 6 bases and V by 4 bases; bases with no gene match: 10. CDR1 SGHKS and CDR2 YYEKEE come from the germline V gene (reference sequence). The CDR3 runs 16 residues. The CDR3 loop is CASSIPSGGTSDTQYF. CDR3 coding DNA: TGTGCCAGCAGCATACCTAGCGGGGGGACGTCCGATACGCAGTATTTT. Complete variable domain (other parts from reference TRBV5-5 and TRBJ2-3): DAGVTQSPTHLIKTRGQQVTLRCSPISGHKSVSWYQQVLGQGPQFIFQYYEKEERGRGNFPDRFSARQFPNYSSELNVNALLLGDSALYLCASSIPSGGTSDTQYFGPGTRLTVL.

Points on this clone: Other DNA sequences in this specimen translate into the identical CDR3. The chain is built from TRBV18 and TRBJ2-5; D is undetermined. The CDR3 sequence is 14 residues long. Trimming removed 0 bases at V and 1 base at J, with 6 bases between. Germline lookup yields CDR1 KGHSH and CDR2 LQKENI. The chain's CDR3 is CASSPPSGQETQYF. The CDR3 DNA reads as TGTGCCAGCTCACCACCGAGTGGCCAAGAGACCCAGTACTTC.

Only a few counts were recorded for this clone. The chain links TRBV6-5 to TRBJ2-7; 9 bases fit TRBD1. This CDR3 comprises 13 residues. Losses at the gene ends were 6 bases for V and 5 bases for J; bases not matched to a gene: 5. The V gene's germline CDR1 is MNHEY and CDR2 SVGAGI. Written as DNA, the CDR3 is TGTGCCAGCAGAAAGGGGACAGGGCACGAGCAGTACTTC. It specifies CASRKGTGHEQYF.

V is TRBV18 and J is TRBJ2-2; D is perhaps TRBD1 (5 bases). The CDR3 contains 13 residues. The germline gives CDR1 KGHSH, CDR2 LQKENI. Trimming shortened V by 4 bases and J by 5 bases, and 8 bases separated the two germline ends. The CDR3 DNA follows: TGTGCCAGCTCACTGGACACAACCGGGGAGCTGTTTTTT. This encodes CASSLDTTGELFF.

This chain uses TRBV7-9 with TRBJ2-1; weak D call: TRBD2 (5 bases). With 3 bases removed from V and 0 bases from J, the gap between germline ends came to 9 bases. The length of the CDR3 is 15 residues. Germline lookup yields CDR1 SEHNR and CDR2 FQNEAQ (reference sequence). The CDR3 loop reads CASSLDRDSYNEQFF. In nucleotides, the CDR3 is TGTGCCAGCAGCTTGGACCGGGACTCCTACAATGAGCAGTTCTTC.

This clone showed up just a few times. This sequence joins TRBV2 and TRBJ2-3; D is ambiguous. CDR1 and CDR2 (germline): SNHLY, FYNNEI. The CDR3 covers 11 residues. The V end was cut by 7 bases, the J end by 4 bases, with 6 bases between. The CDR3 nucleotides read TGTGCCAGCAACTTCGCAGATACGCAGTATTTT. As protein: CASNFADTQYF.

This clone occurred a few times. The chain couples TRBV9 to TRBJ1-3; a possible D gene is TRBD1 (6 bases). The V and J ends lost 5 bases and 4 bases respectively, with 13 bases between them. Germline V gene sequence: CDR1 SGDLS, CDR2 YYNGEE. This CDR3 comprises 14 residues. The CDR3 DNA follows: TGTGCCAGCAGACCCGGGACATCCGGAAACACCATATATTTT. Protein product: CASRPGTSGNTIYF. The full variable domain, with the rest looked up from reference TRBV9 and TRBJ1-3, is DSGVTQTPKHLITATGQRVTLRCSPRSGDLSVYWYQQSLDQGLQFLIQYYNGEERAKGNILERFSAQQFPDLHSELNLSSLELGDSALYFCASRPGTSGNTIYFGEGSWLTVV.

In its sample, this clone was seen a few times. This chain links TRBV11-2 with TRBJ1-6; 7 bases match TRBD1. Per germline, CDR1 SGHAT and CDR2 FQNNGV. The CDR3 contains 14 residues. V gave up 0 bases and J gave up 10 bases; unmatched junction bases: 3. Written as DNA, the CDR3 is TGTGCCAGCAGCTTAGATCCCAGGGGGTCACCCCTCCACTTT. Protein product: CASSLDPRGSPLHF.

The V call is TRBV4-2, the J call TRBJ2-3; TRBD2 agrees at 8 bases. V was pared by 10 bases and J by 6 bases, with 15 bases of the junction left unmatched. Germline assignment: CDR1 LGHNA and CDR2 YNFKEQ. The CDR3 covers 15 residues. The CDR3 region is CAKGAGASKRDTQYF. The DNA of the CDR3 is TGTGCCAAAGGAGCGGGGGCCTCCAAACGGGATACGCAGTATTTT.

A few counts support this clone. The chain joins TRBV7-9 to TRBJ2-3; weak D call: TRBD2 (6 bases). Germline V gene sequence: CDR1 SEHNR, CDR2 FQNEAQ (reference sequence). The CDR3 is made up of 13 amino acids. Deletions cut 4 bases from V and 3 bases from J, with 8 bases between. The CDR3 sequence: CASSSGGTDTQYF. CDR3 in DNA: TGTGCCAGCAGCTCTGGGGGGACAGATACGCAGTATTTT.

This clone was counted a few times. The chain joins TRBV5-4 to TRBJ2-1; weak D call: TRBD1 (6 bases). The CDR3 length is 13 residues. The germline V and J ends were trimmed by 4 bases and 8 bases, with 13 bases remaining between them. CDR1 SGHNT and CDR2 YYREEE come from the germline V gene (reference sequence). The CDR3: CASSPPGADEQFF. DNA for the CDR3: TGTGCCAGCAGCCCCCCAGGGGCTGATGAGCAGTTCTTC.